Presented here are 24 T cell receptor beta chains from one specimen sequenced in a study of STAT5B mutations in CD4+ large granular lymphocyte leukemia. Data came from immunoSEQ multiplex PCR; TCRdb stores just in-frame clones and leaves some out. Seen here are under 35,000 clones, 85% to 90% observed once, and the top ten hold about 0.41%. Sequenced material: CD4+ T cells from blood buffy coats. These receptors were obtained from a human donor in good health.

CDR3 bases: TGTGCCAGCAGCCAAGATTGGGCTACCGGGGAGCTGTTTTTT. Its protein product is CASSQDWATGELFF. The genes are TRBV4-2 and TRBJ2-2; D not certain. From germline, CDR1 is LGHNA and CDR2 YNFKEQ. CDR3 length: 14 residues. V was pared by 0 bases and J by 5 bases, with 7 bases between.

The chain couples TRBV6-1 to TRBJ2-3; unclear D gene. The germline V gene has CDR1 MNHNS and CDR2 SASEGT. V lost 4 bases and J lost 0, with 2 bases in between. This CDR3 has 12 amino acids. The CDR3: CASSVSTDTQYF. The CDR3 coding sequence is TGTGCCAGCAGTGTGAGCACAGATACGCAGTATTTT.

The chain recombines TRBV10-3 with TRBJ2-3; D may match TRBD1 or TRBD2 (6 bases each). The V end lost 6 bases, the J end lost 10 bases, and 20 bases lay between the germline ends. Germline V CDR1 and CDR2: ENHRY, SYGVKD. The CDR3 is made up of 14 amino acids. The CDR3 loop is CAIRASASEGAQYF. In DNA, the CDR3 is TGTGCCATCAGAGCCTCGGCTAGCGAGGGGGCGCAGTATTTT.

This clone was recorded once. This sequence joins TRBV28 and TRBJ1-5; D remains unclear. The CDR3 is 11 residues long. Trimming took 4 bases from V and 11 from J, leaving 9 bases between them. Germline CDR1 reads MDHEN; CDR2 reads SYDVKM. CDR3: CASSSRRSQHF. CDR3 sequence (DNA): TGTGCCAGCAGTTCTAGAAGGTCCCAGCATTTT.

The genes are TRBV6-6 and TRBJ2-5; TRBD1 matches at 9 bases. The CDR3 sequence is 15 residues long. Germline CDR1 MNHNY, CDR2 SVGAGI (reference sequence). J lost 11 bases, V lost 0 bases, and 10 bases had no gene match. CDR3 sequence: CASSYSGDRDIEQYF. CDR3 bases: TGTGCCAGCAGTTACTCGGGGGACAGGGATATTGAGCAGTACTTC.

This chain links TRBV28 with TRBJ1-5; unclear D gene. Trimming took off 1 base at V and 0 bases at J, with 1 base between the two ends. This CDR3 region has 13 residues. Germline values: CDR1 MDHEN, CDR2 SYDVKM. The CDR3 DNA reads TGTGCCAGCAGTTTATATAGCAATCAGCCCCAGCATTTT. This encodes CASSLYSNQPQHF.

This clone was recorded once. The chain couples TRBV16 to TRBJ1-5; D is possibly TRBD1 (6 bases). CDR3 size: 15 residues. Germline loops: CDR1 KGHSY, CDR2 FQNENV. Trimming stripped 1 base from V and 3 bases from J, with 10 bases between. The CDR3 is CASSQFRGDNQPQHF. The CDR3 DNA is TGTGCCAGCAGCCAATTCAGGGGTGACAATCAGCCCCAGCATTTT.

CDR3 region: CASGPGTNDYEQYF. DNA for the CDR3: TGTGCTAGTGGCCCCGGGACTAATGATTACGAGCAGTACTTC. V gene TRBV12-5 combines with J gene TRBJ2-7; the match to TRBD2 covers 7 bases. Germline V gives CDR1 LGHNT, CDR2 FRNRAP. With 6 bases clipped from V and 4 bases from J, the junction kept 9 bases outside the gene matches. The CDR3 is 14 amino acids.

This clone was recorded only once. V usage is TRBV2 and J usage is TRBJ1-1; D unresolved. Germline V lookup: CDR1 SNHLY, CDR2 FYNNEI. The V gene lost 6 bases and the J gene lost 1 base, with 9 bases spanning the gap. The CDR3 is made up of 13 amino acids. CDR3 sequence: CASRKPTNTEAFF. DNA of the CDR3: TGTGCCAGCAGAAAACCGACGAACACTGAAGCTTTCTTT.

This chain joins TRBV18 and TRBJ2-5, with D unresolved. Germline CDR1 is KGHSH and CDR2 is LQKENI. This CDR3 comprises 13 residues. The V and J ends lost 6 bases and 2 bases respectively, with 10 bases between them. CDR3 DNA sequence: TGTGCCAGCTCGAAAATGGGGCAAGAGACCCAGTACTTC. Its translation: CASSKMGQETQYF.

The chain combines TRBV19 with TRBJ1-1; tentatively, D is TRBD1 (6 bases). The CDR3 sequence is 15 residues long. Germline CDR1 and CDR2: LNHDA and SQIVND (reference sequence). V lost 3 bases and J 1 base, leaving 12 bases between the germline ends. This chain's CDR3 is CASSITGLKNTEAFF. The CDR3, as DNA: TGTGCCAGTAGTATTACAGGGCTAAAGAACACTGAAGCTTTCTTT.

The J gene is TRBJ1-1, the V gene TRBV11-2; TRBD1 matches at 10 bases. V was pared by 5 bases and J by 4 bases, with 7 bases of the junction left unmatched. The CDR3 covers 15 residues. The germline gives CDR1 SGHAT, CDR2 FQNNGV. The CDR3 region has the DNA TGTGCCAGCAGCCCCCGGACAGGGGGTGGCACTGAAGCTTTCTTT. Protein product: CASSPRTGGGTEAFF.

The rearrangement joins TRBV28 to TRBJ2-7, with a possible D match to TRBD2 (5 bases). V was cut by 5 bases and J by 2 bases, with 13 bases left in between. CDR1 is MDHEN, CDR2 SYDVKM, per germline. The CDR3 runs to 14 residues. DNA of the CDR3: TGTGCCAGCAGTCCTATAGAGGGCGCCTACGAGCAGTACTTC. This sequence encodes CASSPIEGAYEQYF.

The J gene is TRBJ1-5, the V gene TRBV10-2; D gene unclear. Germline V gene lookup returns CDR1 WSHSY and CDR2 SAAADI. The CDR3 runs 13 residues. With 0 bases removed from V and 7 bases from J, the gap between germline ends came to 7 bases. The CDR3 nucleotides are TGCGCCAGCAGTGAGTCTGGCCGGCAGCCCCAGCATTTT. Translated: CASSESGRQPQHF.

CDR3 DNA sequence: TGTGCCAGCAGTTTTTTCCAAGGACAGGGCCTGAGCTCCTATAATTCACCCCTCCACTTT. Translated, it gives CASSFFQGQGLSSYNSPLHF. V and J are TRBV2 and TRBJ1-6; 8 bases align to TRBD1. The CDR3 is 20 residues long. Unmatched junction bases numbered 15, after V lost 5 bases and J lost 0 bases. Germline V gene lookup returns CDR1 SNHLY and CDR2 FYNNEI.

The V and J genes are TRBV18 and TRBJ2-1; 10 bases are a match to TRBD2. In germline, CDR1 is KGHSH, CDR2 LQKENI. This CDR3 is 15 amino acids long. V lost 6 bases to trimming and J lost 4 bases; unmatched junction nucleotides: 6. The CDR3 nucleotides are TGTGCCAGCTCCGGACTAGCGGCGCGTTACAATGAGCAGTTCTTC. Its translation is CASSGLAARYNEQFF.

The chain is built from TRBV7-9 and TRBJ2-1, with D unclear. This CDR3 region has 13 residues. V was shortened by 2 bases and J by 7 bases, with 9 bases between the two germline ends. Germline CDR1 and CDR2: SEHNR and FQNEAQ (reference sequence). This CDR3 reads CASSLTNGNEQFF. The DNA for the CDR3 is TGTGCCAGCAGCTTAACTAACGGTAATGAGCAGTTCTTC.

CDR3 sequence (DNA): TGTGCCAGTAGTAAATTTCAGGGGGCAGGGTATGGCTACACCTTC. This codes for CASSKFQGAGYGYTF. The V gene is TRBV19, the J gene TRBJ1-2; 8 bases agree with TRBD1. CDR3 length: 15 amino acids. V shed 4 bases, J shed 5 bases, and the junction held 9 bases outside the gene matches. Germline lookup yields CDR1 LNHDA and CDR2 SQIVND (reference sequence).

The CDR3 loop reads CASSDSTGGGGYTF. The CDR3 DNA sequence: TGTGCCAGCAGTGATTCGACAGGGGGCGGAGGCTACACCTTC. The gene calls are TRBV25-1 and TRBJ1-2; TRBD1 aligns across 10 bases. Germline CDR1 MGHDK, CDR2 SYGVNS. The CDR3 length is 14 residues. The V segment lost 3 bases and the J segment 8 bases; nucleotides outside the gene matches: 6.

The rearrangement links TRBV10-3 to TRBJ2-2; D is possibly TRBD2 (6 bases). Germline CDR1 ENHRY, CDR2 SYGVKD. V lost 6 bases to trimming and J lost 0 bases, with 11 bases between them. This CDR3 is built from 15 residues. The CDR3 loop is CAISPSGANTGELFF. The DNA for the CDR3 is TGTGCCATCAGCCCCTCGGGGGCGAACACCGGGGAGCTGTTTTTT.

The chain combines TRBV25-1 with TRBJ2-5; D is perhaps TRBD2 (6 bases). Trimming took 2 bases from V and 0 from J, leaving 7 bases between them. Germline values: CDR1 MGHDK, CDR2 SYGVNS. The CDR3 consists of 14 residues. The chain's CDR3 is CASSEGGNQETQYF. CDR3 in DNA: TGTGCCAGCAGTGAAGGGGGGAACCAAGAGACCCAGTACTTC.

The chain couples TRBV18 to TRBJ2-7; either TRBD1 or TRBD2 may fit D (6 bases each). The V and J ends lost 6 bases and 7 bases respectively, with 25 bases between them. The CDR3 length is 16 residues. Looked up from germline, CDR1 is KGHSH and CDR2 is LQKENI. The DNA for the CDR3 is TGTGCCAGCTCCCTCCTGGCCGGGACTCACACAGGGGAGCAGTACTTC. Translation: CASSLLAGTHTGEQYF.

The rearrangement joins TRBV12-5 to TRBJ2-5; 7 nucleotides line up with TRBD2. With 0 bases clipped from V and 5 bases from J, the junction kept 15 bases outside the gene matches. This CDR3 is 18 amino acids long. Germline loops: CDR1 LGHNT, CDR2 FRNRAP. The CDR3 DNA reads as TGTGCTAGTGGTTTGGTACTAGCGCCCCAATTGGGTGCTGAGACCCAGTACTTC. Encoded protein: CASGLVLAPQLGAETQYF.

J is TRBJ2-5 and V is TRBV15; D perhaps matches TRBD1 (5 bases). The CDR3 consists of 14 residues. Germline lookup yields CDR1 LNHNV and CDR2 YYDKDF (reference sequence). V lost 0 bases and J 5 bases, leaving 10 bases between the germline ends. CDR3 DNA: TGTGCCACCAGCAGAGATACAGGTGGGGAGACCCAGTACTTC. Translated: CATSRDTGGETQYF.